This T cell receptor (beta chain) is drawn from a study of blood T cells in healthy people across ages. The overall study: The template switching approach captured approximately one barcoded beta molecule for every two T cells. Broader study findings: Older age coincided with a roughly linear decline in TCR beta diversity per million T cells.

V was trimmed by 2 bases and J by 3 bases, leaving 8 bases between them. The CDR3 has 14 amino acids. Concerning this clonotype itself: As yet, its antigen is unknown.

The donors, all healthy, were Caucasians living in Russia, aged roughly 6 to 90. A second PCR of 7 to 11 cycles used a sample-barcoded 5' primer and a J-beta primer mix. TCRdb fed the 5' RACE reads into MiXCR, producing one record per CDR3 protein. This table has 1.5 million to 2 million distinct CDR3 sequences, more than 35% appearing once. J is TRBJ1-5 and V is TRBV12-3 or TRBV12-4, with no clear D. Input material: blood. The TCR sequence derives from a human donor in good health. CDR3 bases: TGTGCCAGCAGTTTATACGGCAACAATCAGCCCCAGCATTTT. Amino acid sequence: CASSLYGNNQPQHF.